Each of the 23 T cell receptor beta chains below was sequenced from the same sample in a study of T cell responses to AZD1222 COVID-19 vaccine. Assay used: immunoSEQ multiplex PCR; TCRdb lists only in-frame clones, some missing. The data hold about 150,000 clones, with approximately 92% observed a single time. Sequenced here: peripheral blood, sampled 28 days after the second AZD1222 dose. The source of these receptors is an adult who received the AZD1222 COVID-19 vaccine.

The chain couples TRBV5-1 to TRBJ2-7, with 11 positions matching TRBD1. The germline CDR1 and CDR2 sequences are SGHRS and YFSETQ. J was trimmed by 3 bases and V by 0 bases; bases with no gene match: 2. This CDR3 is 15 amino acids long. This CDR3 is CASSLEGTGGYEQYF. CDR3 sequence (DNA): TGCGCCAGCAGCTTGGAGGGGACAGGGGGCTACGAGCAGTACTTC.

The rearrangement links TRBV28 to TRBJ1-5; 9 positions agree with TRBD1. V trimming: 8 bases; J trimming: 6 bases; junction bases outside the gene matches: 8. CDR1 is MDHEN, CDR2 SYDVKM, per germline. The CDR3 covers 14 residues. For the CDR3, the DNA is TGTGCCAGCTTAACAGGGGGCACGAGTCAGCCCCAGCATTTT. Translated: CASLTGGTSQPQHF.

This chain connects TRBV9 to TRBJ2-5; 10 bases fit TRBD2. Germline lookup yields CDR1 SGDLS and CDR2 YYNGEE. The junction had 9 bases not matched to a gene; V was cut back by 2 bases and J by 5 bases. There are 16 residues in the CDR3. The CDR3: CASSVGAGGRPETQYF. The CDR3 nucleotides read TGTGCCAGCAGCGTGGGAGCGGGAGGGCGGCCGGAGACCCAGTACTTC.

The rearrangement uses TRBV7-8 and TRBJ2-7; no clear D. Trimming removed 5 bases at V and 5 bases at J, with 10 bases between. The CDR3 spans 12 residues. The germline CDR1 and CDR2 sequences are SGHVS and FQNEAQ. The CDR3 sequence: CASSPRGNEQYF. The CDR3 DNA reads TGTGCCAGCAGCCCACGAGGCAACGAGCAGTACTTC.

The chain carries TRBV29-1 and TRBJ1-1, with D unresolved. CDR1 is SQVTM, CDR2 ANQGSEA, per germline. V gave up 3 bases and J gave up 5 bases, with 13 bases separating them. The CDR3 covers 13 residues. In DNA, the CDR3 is TGCAGCGTTGATCCCGTGGGGTCAACTGAAGCTTTCTTT. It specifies CSVDPVGSTEAFF.

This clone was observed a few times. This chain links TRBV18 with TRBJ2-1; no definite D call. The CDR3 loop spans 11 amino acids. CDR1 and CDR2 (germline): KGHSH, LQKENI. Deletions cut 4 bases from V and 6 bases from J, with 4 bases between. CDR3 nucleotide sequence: TGTGCCAGCTCACGGGGCAATGAGCAGTTCTTC. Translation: CASSRGNEQFF.

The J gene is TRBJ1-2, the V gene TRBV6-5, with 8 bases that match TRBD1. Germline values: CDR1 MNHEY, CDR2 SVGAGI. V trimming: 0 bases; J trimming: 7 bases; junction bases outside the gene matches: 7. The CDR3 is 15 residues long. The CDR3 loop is CASSYSTGQERGYTF. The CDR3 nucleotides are TGTGCCAGCAGTTACTCAACGGGACAGGAGCGTGGCTACACCTTC.

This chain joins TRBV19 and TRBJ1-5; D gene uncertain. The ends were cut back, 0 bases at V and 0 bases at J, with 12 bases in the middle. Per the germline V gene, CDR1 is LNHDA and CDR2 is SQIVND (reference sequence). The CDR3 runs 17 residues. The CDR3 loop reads CASSIDDLPSSNQPQHF. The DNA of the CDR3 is TGTGCCAGTAGTATAGACGACTTGCCCAGTAGCAATCAGCCCCAGCATTTT. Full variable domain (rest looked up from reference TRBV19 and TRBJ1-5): DGGITQSPKYLFRKEGQNVTLSCEQNLNHDAMYWYRQDPGQGLRLIYYSQIVNDFQKGDIAEGYSVSREKKESFPLTVTSAQKNPTAFYLCASSIDDLPSSNQPQHFGDGTRLSIL.

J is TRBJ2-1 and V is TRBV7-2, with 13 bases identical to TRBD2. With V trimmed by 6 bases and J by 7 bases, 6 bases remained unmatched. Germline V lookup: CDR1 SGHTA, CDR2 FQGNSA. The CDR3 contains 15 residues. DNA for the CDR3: TGTGCCAGCAGTAGGACTAGCGGGAGCCCAAATGAGCAGTTCTTC. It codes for CASSRTSGSPNEQFF. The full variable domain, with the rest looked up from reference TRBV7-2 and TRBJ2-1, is GAGVSQSPSNKVTEKGKDVELRCDPISGHTALYWYRQSLGQGLEFLIYFQGNSAPDKSGLPSDRFSAERTGGSVSTLTIQRTQQEDSAVYLCASSRTSGSPNEQFFGPGTRLTVL.

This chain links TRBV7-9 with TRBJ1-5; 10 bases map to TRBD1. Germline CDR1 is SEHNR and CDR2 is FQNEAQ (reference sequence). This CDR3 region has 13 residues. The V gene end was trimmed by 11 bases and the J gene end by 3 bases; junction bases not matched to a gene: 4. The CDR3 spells CAGGTGDNQPQHF. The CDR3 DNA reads TGTGCCGGGGGGACAGGGGACAATCAGCCCCAGCATTTT.

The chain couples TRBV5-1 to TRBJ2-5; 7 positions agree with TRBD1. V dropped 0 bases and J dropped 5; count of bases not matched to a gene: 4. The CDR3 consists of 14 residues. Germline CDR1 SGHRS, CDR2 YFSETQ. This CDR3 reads CASSLGQGWETQYF. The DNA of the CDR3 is TGCGCCAGCAGCTTGGGACAGGGCTGGGAGACCCAGTACTTC. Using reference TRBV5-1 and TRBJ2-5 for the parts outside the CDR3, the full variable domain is KAGVTQTPRYLIKTRGQQVTLSCSPISGHRSVSWYQQTPGQGLQFLFEYFSETQRNKGNFPGRFSGRQFSNSRSEMNVSTLELGDSALYLCASSLGQGWETQYFGPGTRLLVL.

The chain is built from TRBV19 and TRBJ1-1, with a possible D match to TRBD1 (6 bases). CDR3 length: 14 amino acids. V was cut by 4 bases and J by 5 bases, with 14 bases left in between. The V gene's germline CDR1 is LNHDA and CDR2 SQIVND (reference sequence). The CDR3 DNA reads TGTGCCAGTAGTACCGGGGGCGCTCGGACTGAAGCTTTCTTT. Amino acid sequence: CASSTGGARTEAFF.

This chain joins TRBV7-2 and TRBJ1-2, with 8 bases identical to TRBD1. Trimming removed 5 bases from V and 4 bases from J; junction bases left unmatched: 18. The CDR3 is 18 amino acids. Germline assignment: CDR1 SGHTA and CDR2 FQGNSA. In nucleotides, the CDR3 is TGTGCCAGCAGCCCAAGGGGGACAGGACTATGGGCGGCCTATGGCTACACCTTC. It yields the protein CASSPRGTGLWAAYGYTF.

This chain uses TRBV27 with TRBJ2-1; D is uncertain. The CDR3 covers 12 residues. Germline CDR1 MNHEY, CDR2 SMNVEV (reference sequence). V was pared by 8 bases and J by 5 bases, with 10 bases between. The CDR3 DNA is TGTGCCAGCTACCGGACCGACAATGAGCAGTTCTTC. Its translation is CASYRTDNEQFF.

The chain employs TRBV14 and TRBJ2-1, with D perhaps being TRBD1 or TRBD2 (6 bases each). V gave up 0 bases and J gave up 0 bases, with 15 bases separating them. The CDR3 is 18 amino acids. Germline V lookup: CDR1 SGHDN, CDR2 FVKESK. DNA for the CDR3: TGTGCCAGCAGCCAAGAACCGGGGGCGGGACCCTCCTACAATGAGCAGTTCTTC. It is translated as CASSQEPGAGPSYNEQFF.

The CDR3 region has the DNA TGTGCCTGGAGGGAGCGGCGCAACTATGGCTACACCTTC. Protein product: CAWRERRNYGYTF. The chain couples TRBV30 to TRBJ1-2; D gene unclear. Germline-derived CDR1 and CDR2 are GTSNPN and SVGIG (reference sequence). V shed 3 bases and J shed 2 bases, with 10 bases lying between them. CDR3 length: 13 amino acids.

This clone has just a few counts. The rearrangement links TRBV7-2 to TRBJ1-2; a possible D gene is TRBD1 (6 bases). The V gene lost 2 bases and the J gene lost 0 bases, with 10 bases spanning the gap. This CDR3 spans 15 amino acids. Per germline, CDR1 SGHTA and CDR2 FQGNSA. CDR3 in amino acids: CASSLSGATNYGYTF. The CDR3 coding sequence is TGTGCCAGCAGCTTATCAGGGGCAACTAACTATGGCTACACCTTC.

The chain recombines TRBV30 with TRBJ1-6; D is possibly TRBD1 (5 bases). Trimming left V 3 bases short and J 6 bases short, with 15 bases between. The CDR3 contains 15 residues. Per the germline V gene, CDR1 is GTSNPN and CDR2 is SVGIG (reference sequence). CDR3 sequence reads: CAWSPGGNSNSPLHF. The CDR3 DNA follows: TGTGCCTGGAGCCCCGGGGGGAATAGTAATTCACCCCTCCACTTT.

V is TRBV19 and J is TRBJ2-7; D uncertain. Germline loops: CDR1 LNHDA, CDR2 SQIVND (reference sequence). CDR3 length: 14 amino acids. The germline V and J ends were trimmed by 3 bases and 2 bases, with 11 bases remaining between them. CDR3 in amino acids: CASSMGLGTYEQYF. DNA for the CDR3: TGTGCCAGTAGTATGGGCCTGGGTACCTACGAGCAGTACTTC.

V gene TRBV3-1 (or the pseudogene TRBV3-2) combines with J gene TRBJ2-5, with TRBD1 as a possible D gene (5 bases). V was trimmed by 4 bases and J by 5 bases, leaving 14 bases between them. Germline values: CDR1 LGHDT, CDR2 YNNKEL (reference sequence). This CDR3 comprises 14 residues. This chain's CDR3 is CASSLQRGGETQYF. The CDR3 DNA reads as TGTGCCAGCAGCCTACAAAGGGGTGGGGAGACCCAGTACTTC.

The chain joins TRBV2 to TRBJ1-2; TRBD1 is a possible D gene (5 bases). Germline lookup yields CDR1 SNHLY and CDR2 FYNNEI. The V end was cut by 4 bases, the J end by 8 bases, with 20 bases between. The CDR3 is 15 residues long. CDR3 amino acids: CASSVSRQTSRGYTF. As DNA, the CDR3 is TGTGCCAGCAGTGTCTCGAGACAGACGAGTCGGGGCTACACCTTC.

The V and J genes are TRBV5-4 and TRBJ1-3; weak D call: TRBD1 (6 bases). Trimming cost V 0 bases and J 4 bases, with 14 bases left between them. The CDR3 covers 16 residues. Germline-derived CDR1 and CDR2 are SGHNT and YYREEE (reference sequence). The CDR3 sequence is CASSLAGGLGGNTIYF. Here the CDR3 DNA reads TGTGCCAGCAGCTTGGCGGGGGGGCTAGGAGGAAACACCATATATTTT.

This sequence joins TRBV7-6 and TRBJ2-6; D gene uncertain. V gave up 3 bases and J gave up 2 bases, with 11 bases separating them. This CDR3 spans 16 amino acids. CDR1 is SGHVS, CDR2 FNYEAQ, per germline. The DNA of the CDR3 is TGTGCCAGCAGCTTGAGCAGCCATACTGGGGCCAACGTCCTGACTTTC. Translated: CASSLSSHTGANVLTF. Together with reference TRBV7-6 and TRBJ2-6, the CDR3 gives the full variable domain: GAGVSQSPRYKVTKRGQDVALRCDPISGHVSLYWYRQALGQGPEFLTYFNYEAQQDKSGLPNDRFSAERPEGSISTLTIQRTEQRDSAMYRCASSLSSHTGANVLTFGAGSRLTVL.